The rows below give T cell receptor beta chains drawn from one sample of a study of shared clonotypes between healthy human individuals. The protocol was immunoSEQ multiplex PCR, while the TCRdb copy is restricted to in-frame clones and leaves out a portion. The table lists about 820,000 clones, 92% of them singletons, with around 24% in the top ten. The specimen was naive CD8+ T cells sorted from blood. These receptors all stem from a man aged 30 to 45 in good health. Each CDR3 is given with its conserved first and last residue. A D gene is named only where the DNA matches it firmly. Rows may omit the clone size; those that give it use once, few, many or a size class.

clone_size,v_call,d_call,j_call,cdr3_aa,cdr3_nt
.,TRBV29-1,TRBD1,TRBJ2-7,CSALTGAPYEQYF,TGCAGCGCCCTGACAGGGGCTCCCTACGAGCAGTACTTC
.,TRBV7-8,TRBD2,TRBJ2-6,CASSPGGGPTGANVLTF,TGTGCCAGCAGCCCCGGGGGGGGCCCAACTGGGGCCAACGTCCTGACTTTC
.,TRBV28,.,TRBJ2-7,CASSLRAYEQYF,TGTGCCAGCAGCCTTCGGGCCTACGAGCAGTACTTC
.,TRBV5-6,TRBD1,TRBJ2-7,CASSLQGDYEQYF,TGTGCCAGCAGCCTCCAGGGGGACTACGAGCAGTACTTC
.,TRBV6-4,.,TRBJ2-1,CASSDGGGLVEQFF,TGTGCCAGCAGTGACGGGGGGGGGCTAGTTGAGCAGTTCTTC
.,TRBV27,TRBD2,TRBJ2-3,CASSRPGLGHNTQYF,TGTGCCAGCAGTCGACCGGGACTAGGACATAATACGCAGTATTTT
.,TRBV28,.,TRBJ2-7,CASSPADYEQYF,TGTGCCAGCAGCCCAGCAGACTACGAGCAGTACTTC
.,TRBV5-4,TRBD2,TRBJ2-3,CASSSGLALGDTQYF,TGTGCCAGCAGCTCGGGACTAGCGCTGGGAGATACGCAGTATTTT
.,TRBV4-1,TRBD1,TRBJ2-7,CASSQAPQGVNEQYF,TGCGCCAGCAGCCAAGCTCCCCAGGGGGTGAACGAGCAGTACTTC
many,TRBV6-1,TRBD2,TRBJ2-1,CASSDSGDSSYNEQFF,TGTGCCAGCAGTGATAGCGGGGATAGCTCCTACAATGAGCAGTTCTTC
.,TRBV9,.,TRBJ2-7,CASSALARPAPYEQYF,TGTGCCAGCAGCGCCCTAGCCCGGCCGGCTCCCTACGAGCAGTACTTC
.,TRBV6-6,.,TRBJ1-1,CASSYAPGRGNTEAFF,TGTGCCAGCAGTTACGCCCCGGGTCGAGGGAACACTGAAGCTTTCTTT
.,TRBV28,TRBD2,TRBJ2-7,CASSLRREVIYEQYF,TGTGCCAGCAGTTTAAGGCGGGAGGTTATCTACGAGCAGTACTTC
.,TRBV27,.,TRBJ1-1,CASSEAGESAFF,TGTGCCAGCAGTGAGGCAGGGGAGTCAGCTTTCTTT
.,TRBV15,.,TRBJ2-5,CATSSVGASKTQYF,TGTGCCACCAGCAGCGTTGGGGCATCGAAGACCCAGTACTTC
.,TRBV11-3,TRBD1,TRBJ2-2,CASSTRQGGTGELFF,TGTGCCAGCAGCACCCGACAGGGTGGGACCGGGGAGCTGTTTTTT
.,TRBV29-1,TRBD2,TRBJ2-7,CSVEREAYEQYF,TGCAGCGTCGAGCGGGAGGCCTACGAGCAGTACTTC
.,TRBV7-8,.,TRBJ2-7,CAGAPSFSEQYF,TGTGCCGGAGCCCCGAGTTTTTCCGAGCAGTACTTC
.,TRBV27,TRBD2,TRBJ2-7,CASSFLADSYEQYF,TGTGCCAGCAGTTTTCTAGCGGATTCCTACGAGCAGTACTTC
.,TRBV9,.,TRBJ2-7,CASSVDLGGSEQYF,TGTGCCAGCAGCGTAGATTTGGGTGGTAGCGAGCAGTACTTC
.,TRBV4-3,.,TRBJ1-5,CASSQDLGGGQPQHF,TGCGCCAGCAGCCAAGATCTGGGGGGAGGTCAGCCCCAGCATTTT
.,TRBV25-1,.,TRBJ2-1,CASSPYAGAHNEQFF,TGTGCCAGCAGTCCTTATGCGGGCGCACACAATGAGCAGTTCTTC
.,TRBV25-1,TRBD1,TRBJ2-5,CASSSPDRAGETQYF,TGTGCCAGCAGTTCCCCGGACAGGGCTGGCGAGACCCAGTACTTC
.,TRBV27,TRBD2,TRBJ2-1,CASRAGPSYNEQFF,TGTGCCAGCCGAGCGGGGCCAAGCTACAATGAGCAGTTCTTC
.,TRBV11-1,TRBD2,TRBJ2-5,CASSSGLRQETQYF,TGTGCCAGCAGCTCGGGACTACGCCAAGAGACCCAGTACTTC
.,TRBV2,TRBD2,TRBJ2-3,CASSGRTTDTQYF,TGTGCCAGCAGCGGGAGGACCACAGATACGCAGTATTTT
once,TRBV29-1,.,TRBJ2-1,CSVEDGDPEQFF,TGCAGCGTTGAGGACGGTGACCCTGAGCAGTTCTTC
.,TRBV7-6,TRBD2,TRBJ2-7,CASSLGASGRGLYEQYF,TGTGCCAGCAGCTTAGGGGCTAGCGGGAGGGGTCTCTACGAGCAGTACTTC
.,TRBV10-3,.,TRBJ2-5,CAISLYPGASGQETQYF,TGTGCCATCAGTCTTTATCCGGGGGCTAGCGGTCAAGAGACCCAGTACTTC
.,TRBV27,TRBD1,TRBJ1-4,CASSLYSRTGNEKLFF,TGTGCCAGCAGTTTATACTCTCGGACAGGGAATGAAAAACTGTTTTTT
.,TRBV27,TRBD2,TRBJ2-7,CASMSLAGRHEQYF,TGTGCCAGCATGTCGCTAGCGGGAAGGCACGAGCAGTACTTC
once,TRBV4-1,TRBD2,TRBJ2-7,CASSLGLAERRQYF,TGCGCCAGCAGCTTGGGACTAGCGGAGAGGAGGCAGTACTTC
.,TRBV11-2,TRBD1,TRBJ2-6,CASSPQGSGANVLTF,TGTGCCAGCAGCCCACAGGGGTCTGGGGCCAACGTCCTGACTTTC
.,TRBV6-6,.,TRBJ2-1,CASSLPQSSYNEQFF,TGTGCCAGCAGTCTCCCCCAGAGCTCCTACAATGAGCAGTTCTTC
.,TRBV7-6,.,TRBJ2-1,CASSPLPLIRVDGDEQFF,TGTGCCAGCAGCCCACTCCCCTTGATACGAGTGGACGGCGATGAGCAGTTCTTC
.,TRBV5-1,.,TRBJ2-4,CASSLVPGGGPKDIQYF,TGCGCCAGCAGCTTGGTACCGGGAGGGGGCCCCAAGGACATTCAGTACTTC